This passage covers 32 T cell receptor beta chains from one sample sequenced in a study of blood T cell repertoires in COVID-19. TCRdb's copy holds only in-frame clones and misses some; the assay was immunoSEQ multiplex PCR. The sample carries approximately 150,000 clones, 65% to 85% recorded once. Sequenced: PBMCs or T cells enriched from blood (not recorded which). Every receptor here comes from a man aged 65 to 79 who had been exposed to COVID-19.

The genes are TRBV6-5 and TRBJ1-2, with TRBD1 matching over 8 bases. Trimming cost V 7 bases and J 5 bases; bases outside gene matches: 3. Per germline, CDR1 MNHEY and CDR2 SVGAGI. The CDR3 spans 12 residues. In DNA, the CDR3 is TGTGCCAGCAAAACAGGGGGGTATGGCTACACCTTC. Its translation is CASKTGGYGYTF.

The gene calls are TRBV5-1 and TRBJ2-3, with 10 bases matching TRBD2. Germline CDR1 reads SGHRS; CDR2 reads YFSETQ. After removal of 4 bases from V and 0 bases from J, the junction contained 11 bases not matched to a gene. This CDR3 contains 18 residues. CDR3 nucleotides: TGCGCCAGCAGCGCGACAGCGGGGGGGCTGGTTAGCACAGATACGCAGTATTTT. Amino acid sequence: CASSATAGGLVSTDTQYF.

The chain recombines TRBV4-3 with TRBJ1-6; TRBD1 is a possible D gene (5 bases). Germline loops: CDR1 LGHNA, CDR2 YSLEER. CDR3 length: 15 residues. Trimming removed 1 base from V and 10 bases from J, with 14 bases in between. CDR3 region: CASSQGQRINSPLHF. CDR3 sequence (DNA): TGCGCCAGCAGCCAAGGACAGAGAATTAACTCACCCCTCCACTTT.

V and J are TRBV3-1 (or the pseudogene TRBV3-2) and TRBJ1-6; unclear D gene. This CDR3 is built from 14 residues. Per the germline V gene, CDR1 is LGHDT and CDR2 is YNNKEL (reference sequence). V lost 4 bases and J 10 bases, leaving 14 bases between the germline ends. CDR3 residues: CASSPFPERSPLHF. DNA for the CDR3: TGTGCCAGCAGCCCCTTCCCCGAACGGTCACCCCTCCACTTT.

This clone showed up just once. This chain links TRBV11-3 with TRBJ2-5, with 7 nucleotides matching TRBD2. V trimming: 5 bases; J trimming: 6 bases; junction bases outside the gene matches: 9. Germline V gene sequence: CDR1 SGHNT, CDR2 YENEEA. The CDR3 contains 14 residues. In DNA form, the CDR3 reads TGTGCCAGCAGCCCCGGGGGGAGCGAGCAGACCCAGTACTTC. Translation gives CASSPGGSEQTQYF.

This clone showed up just once. The chain recombines TRBV9 with TRBJ2-1, with 8 bases identical to TRBD2. This CDR3 is 16 amino acids long. Germline V gene lookup returns CDR1 SGDLS and CDR2 YYNGEE. V was pared by 3 bases and J by 5 bases, with 10 bases of the junction left unmatched. CDR3 DNA sequence: TGTGCCAGCAGCGCGGGTGGCGGGGGGCTGAACAATGAGCAGTTCTTC. Protein product: CASSAGGGGLNNEQFF.

The V call is TRBV5-6, the J call TRBJ1-2, with 8 bases lining up with TRBD1. This CDR3 has 14 amino acids. Germline trimming cut 6 bases from V and 5 bases from J; bases unmatched to any gene: 9. Germline loops: CDR1 SGHDT, CDR2 YYEEEE. The CDR3 here is CASTLGTGKYGYTF. CDR3 bases: TGTGCCAGCACCCTGGGGACAGGCAAGTATGGCTACACCTTC. The complete variable domain, with remaining parts taken from reference TRBV5-6 and TRBJ1-2, reads DAGVTQSPTHLIKTRGQQVTLRCSPKSGHDTVSWYQQALGQGPQFIFQYYEEEERQRGNFPDRFSGHQFPNYSSELNVNALLLGDSALYLCASTLGTGKYGYTFGSGTRLTVV.

In its sample, this clone was seen once. The V and J genes are TRBV7-2 and TRBJ1-6; D is undetermined. The CDR3 has 18 amino acids. The germline V gene encodes CDR1 SGHTA and CDR2 FQGNSA. V was cut by 5 bases and J by 0 bases, with 17 bases left in between. The CDR3 here is CASSSGGPLSSYNSPLHF. DNA for the CDR3: TGTGCCAGCAGCAGCGGAGGGCCCCTGAGCTCCTATAATTCACCCCTCCACTTT.

The V call is TRBV19, the J call TRBJ1-4; tentative D call: TRBD1 (5 bases). With 6 bases removed from V and 2 bases from J, the gap between germline ends came to 7 bases. The germline V gene has CDR1 LNHDA and CDR2 SQIVND (reference sequence). The CDR3 has 13 amino acids. CDR3 DNA sequence: TGTGCCAGTAGAAGACAGACTAATGAAAAACTGTTTTTT. Its protein is CASRRQTNEKLFF.

The count of this clone is one. This chain joins TRBV7-8 and TRBJ2-7, with TRBD1 matching 8 bases. CDR1 and CDR2 from the germline V gene are SGHVS and FQNEAQ. The length of the CDR3 is 14 residues. Germline trimming cut 1 base from V and 7 bases from J; bases unmatched to any gene: 6. The CDR3 is CASSLGRRGQEQYF. CDR3 DNA sequence: TGTGCCAGCAGCTTAGGTCGCAGGGGGCAAGAGCAGTACTTC.

The chain joins TRBV5-1 to TRBJ1-6, with 7 bases identical to TRBD1. Germline CDR1 reads SGHRS; CDR2 reads YFSETQ. The CDR3 has 18 residues. With V trimmed by 1 base and J by 0 bases, 7 bases remained unmatched. CDR3 sequence (DNA): TGCGCCAGCAGCTTGCTCGGACAGGCGAGCTCCTATAATTCACCCCTCCACTTT. Translation: CASSLLGQASSYNSPLHF.

The rearrangement joins TRBV12-3 or TRBV12-4 to TRBJ1-2; TRBD1 aligns across 8 bases. The CDR3 spans 11 residues. The V and J ends lost 7 bases and 6 bases, in that order; junction bases with no gene match: 1. The CDR3 here is CASKQGDGYTF. DNA for the CDR3: TGTGCCAGCAAACAGGGGGATGGCTACACCTTC.

The chain carries TRBV2 and TRBJ2-7; possibly TRBD1 for D (5 bases). Germline assignment: CDR1 SNHLY and CDR2 FYNNEI. The CDR3 totals 13 residues. Trimming pared 3 bases from V and 4 bases from J, leaving 10 bases between. The CDR3 here is CASSDSGSYEQYF. CDR3 bases: TGTGCCAGCAGTGATTCAGGGTCGTACGAGCAGTACTTC. Drawing the rest from reference TRBV2 and TRBJ2-7, the complete variable domain is EPEVTQTPSHQVTQMGQEVILRCVPISNHLYFYWYRQILGQKVEFLVSFYNNEISEKSEIFDDQFSVERPDGSNFTLKIRSTKLEDSAMYFCASSDSGSYEQYFGPGTRLTVT.

This clone was detected only once. V and J are TRBV20-1 and TRBJ2-7; no definite D call. The CDR3 is 13 residues long. Trimming left V 3 bases short and J 3 bases short, with 12 bases between. The germline CDR1 and CDR2 sequences are DFQATT and SNEGSKA (reference sequence). CDR3 in DNA: TGCAGTGCTAGTGGCACAACCGACTACGAGCAGTACTTC. Encoded protein: CSASGTTDYEQYF.

The rearrangement uses TRBV29-1 and TRBJ2-3; D is undetermined. The CDR3 runs 16 residues. Trimming shortened V by 0 bases and J by 4 bases, and 17 bases separated the two germline ends. The germline V gene has CDR1 SQVTM and CDR2 ANQGSEA. CDR3 sequence (DNA): TGCAGCGTTGAAGATACGGCGGAACACCCCCCAGATACGCAGTATTTT. Encoded protein: CSVEDTAEHPPDTQYF.

Written as DNA, the CDR3 is TGTGCCAGCAGCCACCGGGACAGTGGCTACACCTTC. It encodes CASSHRDSGYTF. The V and J genes are TRBV28 and TRBJ1-2, with 7 bases aligning to TRBD1. The germline V gene has CDR1 MDHEN and CDR2 SYDVKM. Trimming took 6 bases from V and 7 from J; bases not matched to a gene: 5. CDR3 length: 12 residues.

The CDR3 spells CAWSVSQTGGYTF. For the CDR3, the DNA is TGTGCCTGGAGTGTTTCCCAGACGGGTGGCTACACCTTC. V gene TRBV30 combines with J gene TRBJ1-2; D not resolved. Germline-derived CDR1 and CDR2 are GTSNPN and SVGIG (reference sequence). This CDR3 has 13 amino acids. V lost 0 bases to trimming and J lost 7 bases, with 12 bases between them.

The chain links TRBV5-1 to TRBJ2-7, with D possibly being TRBD1 (6 bases). The CDR3 consists of 15 residues. Germline loops: CDR1 SGHRS, CDR2 YFSETQ. The germline V and J ends were trimmed by 0 bases and 4 bases, with 14 bases remaining between them. CDR3 amino acids: CASSLDRAQGYEQYF. CDR3 in DNA: TGCGCCAGCAGCTTGGACCGGGCGCAGGGGTACGAGCAGTACTTC.

This clone was counted between two and nine times. Written as DNA, the CDR3 is TGTGCCAGCAGCCGGAGGGGGGAGCAGTACTTC. Residues: CASSRRGEQYF. The chain has TRBV7-8 and TRBJ2-7; TRBD1 or TRBD2 may be the D gene (6 bases each). Trimming took 5 bases from V and 7 from J, leaving 9 bases between them. Germline CDR1 and CDR2: SGHVS and FQNEAQ. The CDR3 length is 11 residues.

V is TRBV7-2 and J is TRBJ2-1; 8 positions agree with TRBD2. The germline V gene has CDR1 SGHTA and CDR2 FQGNSA. Germline trimming cut 3 bases from V and 7 bases from J; bases unmatched to any gene: 11. CDR3 length: 16 residues. In DNA form, the CDR3 reads TGTGCCAGCAGCTTCGAACCGGGAGGGCCTAGGAATGAGCAGTTCTTC. Translation: CASSFEPGGPRNEQFF.

The chain links TRBV12-1 to TRBJ1-3. TRBV12-1 is given as a pseudogene. The CDR3 runs to 14 residues. The CDR3 region has the DNA TGTGCCAGCCTGGGGGGGGCATCTGGAAACACCATATATTTT. It is translated as CASLGGASGNTIYF.

The DNA of the CDR3 is TGTGCCAGCAGTTTATCCGGGACAGGGAATTCCCACGAGCAGTACTTC. Its translation is CASSLSGTGNSHEQYF. The chain carries TRBV28 and TRBJ2-7; 9 positions agree with TRBD1. After removal of 1 base from V and 5 bases from J, the junction contained 9 bases not matched to a gene. Germline V gives CDR1 MDHEN, CDR2 SYDVKM. The CDR3 consists of 16 residues.

This chain links TRBV7-9 with TRBJ2-2; D unclear. With 2 bases removed from V and 1 base from J, the gap between germline ends came to 20 bases. The V gene's germline CDR1 is SEHNR and CDR2 FQNEAQ (reference sequence). The length of the CDR3 is 19 residues. The CDR3 reads CASSLSPGRYVMNTGELFF. CDR3 nucleotides: TGTGCCAGCAGCTTAAGCCCCGGTCGGTACGTCATGAACACCGGGGAGCTGTTTTTT. The full variable domain, rest sourced from reference TRBV7-9 and TRBJ2-2, is DTGVSQNPRHKITKRGQNVTFRCDPISEHNRLYWYRQTLGQGPEFLTYFQNEAQLEKSRLLSDRFSAERPKGSFSTLEIQRTEQGDSAMYLCASSLSPGRYVMNTGELFFGEGSRLTVL.

The J gene is TRBJ1-2, the V gene TRBV4-3; D gene ambiguous. This CDR3 is 16 amino acids long. V lost 0 bases and J 5 bases, leaving 16 bases between the germline ends. Germline assignment: CDR1 LGHNA and CDR2 YSLEER. In DNA form, the CDR3 reads TGCGCCAGCAGCCAAGATATCGACGGACTTGGGTATGGCTACACCTTC. Translated, it gives CASSQDIDGLGYGYTF.

The rearrangement joins TRBV19 to TRBJ1-2, with TRBD1 matching over 8 bases. The CDR3 loop spans 15 amino acids. Trimming at V came to 3 bases and at J to 1 base, leaving 4 bases not matched to a gene. The V gene's germline CDR1 is LNHDA and CDR2 SQIVND (reference sequence). This CDR3 reads CASSIGTGRNYGYTF. The CDR3 DNA sequence: TGTGCCAGTAGTATCGGGACAGGCCGTAACTATGGCTACACCTTC.

This chain joins TRBV28 and TRBJ1-1; 8 nucleotides align to TRBD1. This CDR3 has 15 residues. With 9 bases clipped from V and 0 bases from J, the junction kept 9 bases outside the gene matches. Germline-derived CDR1 and CDR2 are MDHEN and SYDVKM. CDR3 residues: CASRTGSGVNTEAFF. The CDR3, as DNA: TGTGCCAGTAGGACAGGGTCGGGGGTGAACACTGAAGCTTTCTTT.

The chain combines TRBV6-2 or TRBV6-3 with TRBJ2-7, with 11 bases that match TRBD1. The CDR3 has 16 amino acids. Germline CDR1 MNHEY, CDR2 SVGEGT. V shed 4 bases and J 4 bases; nucleotides not matched to a gene: 9. The CDR3: CASSSPGQGGVYEQYF. The CDR3, as DNA: TGTGCCAGCAGTTCGCCGGGACAGGGGGGCGTATACGAGCAGTACTTC.

The V gene is TRBV28, the J gene TRBJ2-5; 7 positions agree with TRBD1. The CDR3 extends over 13 amino acids. The V segment lost 3 bases and the J segment 2 bases; nucleotides outside the gene matches: 0. Germline values: CDR1 MDHEN, CDR2 SYDVKM. The CDR3 DNA follows: TGTGCCAGCAGTTTGGGACAGCAAGAGACCCAGTACTTC. The encoded protein is CASSLGQQETQYF.

This clone occurred once. The CDR3 sequence is CASSGTSGRVSGANVLTF. The CDR3 DNA follows: TGTGCCAGCAGTGGGACTAGCGGGAGGGTCTCTGGGGCCAACGTCCTGACTTTC. The chain uses TRBV2 and TRBJ2-6; 15 nucleotides match TRBD2. This CDR3 contains 18 residues. The germline gives CDR1 SNHLY, CDR2 FYNNEI. Trimming took 4 bases from V and 0 from J; bases not matched to a gene: 1.

The rearrangement joins TRBV6-6 to TRBJ1-4, with no clear D. Germline assignment: CDR1 MNHNY and CDR2 SVGAGI (reference sequence). There are 13 residues in the CDR3. V was cut by 3 bases and J by 7 bases, with 9 bases left in between. As DNA, the CDR3 is TGTGCCAGCAGTTATACCACTGGTGAAAAACTGTTTTTT. Protein sequence: CASSYTTGEKLFF.

This clone was seen a handful of times. V usage is TRBV3-1 (or the pseudogene TRBV3-2) and J usage is TRBJ1-1; unclear D gene. The germline gives CDR1 LGHDT, CDR2 YNNKEL (reference sequence). Trimming stripped 4 bases from V and 0 bases from J, with 12 bases between. The CDR3 is 15 amino acids. The CDR3, as DNA: TGTGCCAGCAGCCCGGAGGTAACTCTGAACACTGAAGCTTTCTTT. Amino acid sequence: CASSPEVTLNTEAFF.

The chain has TRBV19 and TRBJ2-7; tentatively, D is TRBD2 (6 bases). The germline gives CDR1 LNHDA, CDR2 SQIVND (reference sequence). This CDR3 is built from 18 residues. The V end lost 6 bases, the J end lost 2 bases, and 26 bases lay between the germline ends. The CDR3 is CASRVESGTGARTYEQYF. In nucleotides, the CDR3 is TGTGCCAGTAGGGTTGAGTCTGGGACGGGAGCTAGGACCTACGAGCAGTACTTC.